The rows below give T cell receptor beta chains drawn from one sample of a study of shared clonotypes between healthy human individuals. TCRdb's table, derived via immunoSEQ multiplex PCR, lists solely in-frame clones and lacks some. The data show about 2.4 million clones, 90% to 95% seen once. The sample taken for sequencing was naive CD4+ T cells sorted from blood. The receptors shown here come from a man aged 18-30 years in good health. The CDR3 runs from the conserved cysteine through the conserved F or W. Fields, in order: J gene, V gene, CDR3 length, D gene, clone size, CDR3 DNA, CDR3 protein. A D gene is named only where the DNA matches it firmly. Rows give clone size only sometimes, using once, few, many, or a class for an expanded clone.

TRBJ2-3 | TRBV18 | 16 | TRBD2 | NA | TGTGCCAGCTCACCTTCCGGACTAGCGGGAGGAGATACGCAGTATTTT | CASSPSGLAGGDTQYF
TRBJ2-1 | TRBV10-3 | 15 | NA | NA | TGTGCCATCAGTGAGTCGAAGAGCTCCTACAATGAGCAGTTCTTC | CAISESKSSYNEQFF
TRBJ1-3 | TRBV11-2 | 15 | NA | NA | TGTGCCAGCAGCTTACGCGGCCAATCTGGAAACACCATATATTTT | CASSLRGQSGNTIYF
TRBJ2-7 | TRBV6-6 | 14 | TRBD2 | NA | TGTGCCAGCAGTTATTCTAGCGGAGTATACGAGCAGTACTTC | CASSYSSGVYEQYF
TRBJ2-3 | TRBV9 | 14 | NA | NA | TGTGCCAGCAGCGTAGAGGGGTTTCAAGATACGCAGTATTTT | CASSVEGFQDTQYF
TRBJ1-3 | TRBV19 | 15 | NA | once | TGTGCCAGTAGTTCGACGGAGAGCTCTGGAAACACCATATATTTT | CASSSTESSGNTIYF
TRBJ1-5 | TRBV30 | 13 | TRBD1 | NA | TGTGCCTGGAGTGGACAGGGCCCGGAGCCCCAGCATTTT | CAWSGQGPEPQHF
TRBJ2-7 | TRBV15 | 17 | NA | NA | TGTGCCACCAGCAGAGATCATGGGCGGGTCCACTCCTACGAGCAGTACTTC | CATSRDHGRVHSYEQYF
TRBJ2-3 | TRBV6-5 | 15 | NA | NA | TGTGCCAGCAGGCCCGAGGGGGGGACCACAGATACGCAGTATTTT | CASRPEGGTTDTQYF
TRBJ1-1 | TRBV9 | 14 | NA | NA | TGTGCCAGCAGCGTAGGCCCAAGTGGGACTGAAGCTTTCTTT | CASSVGPSGTEAFF
TRBJ2-1 | TRBV5-6 | 16 | NA | NA | TGTGCCAGCAGCTGGGGGCGGGGGAGCTCCTACAATGAGCAGTTCTTC | CASSWGRGSSYNEQFF
TRBJ2-1 | TRBV29-1 | 14 | TRBD1 | NA | TGCAGCGTCGCCCCCACAGGGGTGGGCAATGAGCAGTTCTTC | CSVAPTGVGNEQFF
TRBJ2-5 | TRBV5-8 | 17 | NA | NA | TGTGCCAGCAGCTCCCGTCCGGGTGAAGGCCTCGGAGAGACCCAGTACTTC | CASSSRPGEGLGETQYF
TRBJ2-7 | TRBV21-1 | 15 | NA | NA | TGTGCCAGTGGGGGCAGGCGGGATGTATCCTACGAGCAGTACTTC | CASGGRRDVSYEQYF
TRBJ2-3 | TRBV5-1 | 12 | NA | NA | TGCGCCAGCAGCTTGGCCCCAGATACGCAGTATTTT | CASSLAPDTQYF
TRBJ1-1 | TRBV19 | 16 | NA | NA | TGTGCCAGTAGTAAGGGGTCAGGGATTATGAACACTGAAGCTTTCTTT | CASSKGSGIMNTEAFF
TRBJ2-7 | TRBV6-1 | 15 | NA | NA | TGTGCCAGCAGCGCCACGGACTACCGTCCCTACGAGCAGTACTTC | CASSATDYRPYEQYF
TRBJ1-5 | TRBV27 | 16 | NA | NA | TGTGCCAGCAGTCTTAGGACAGTTCTTAGTTCCCAGCCCCAGCATTTT | CASSLRTVLSSQPQHF
TRBJ1-6 | TRBV11-2 | 18 | TRBD1 | NA | TGTGCCAGCAGCCCTACCCCTAACAGGGGGCTCAATAATTCACCCCTCCACTTT | CASSPTPNRGLNNSPLHF
TRBJ2-7 | TRBV30 | 11 | NA | NA | TGTGCCTGGAGTGCTGGGGGCGAGCAGTACTTC | CAWSAGGEQYF
TRBJ1-6 | TRBV2 | 12 | NA | NA | TGTGCCAGCATGAGGACTCTTTCACCCCTCCACTTT | CASMRTLSPLHF
TRBJ2-1 | TRBV11-3 | 15 | TRBD1 | NA | TGTGCCAGCAGCTTAGGAGGGACAGGATACAATGAGCAGTTCTTC | CASSLGGTGYNEQFF
TRBJ1-2 | TRBV7-2 | 17 | TRBD1 | NA | TGTGCCAGCAGCCCCGGACAGGGTTTAAATCCCCGCTATGGCTACACCTTC | CASSPGQGLNPRYGYTF